This T cell receptor (beta chain) was recovered during a study of PD-1 blockade in classical Hodgkin lymphoma. Study as a whole: Patients were infused with nivolumab 3 mg/kg every 2 weeks.

In every patient, relapse followed autologous stem cell transplantation, while exposure to brentuximab vedotin differed. About this clone: Its antigen is still unknown.

General observations from the study: Healthy donors were reported to have higher baseline TCR diversity than newly diagnosed patients. Prior to therapy, complete responders displayed diversity much like that of newly diagnosed patients.

The germline gives CDR1 DFQATT, CDR2 SNEGSKA (reference sequence). V lost 6 bases to trimming and J lost 4 bases, with 9 bases between them. The CDR3 totals 11 residues. The table came from immunoSEQ multiplex PCR; TCRdb's copy has only in-frame clones and leaves some out. The sample holds approximately 60,000 clones; 90% are singletons and the top ten take about 9.6%. This TCR derives from a human donor with classical Hodgkin lymphoma. This chain connects TRBV20-1 to TRBJ1-2; no definite D call. This specimen consisted of peripheral blood mononuclear cells (PBMCs), obtained at baseline. CDR3 nucleotide sequence: TGCAGTGCAGCAAAGAGCTATGGCTACACCTTC. Translated: CSAAKSYGYTF.